This T cell receptor beta chain derives from a study of Graves' ophthalmopathy and Graves' hyperthyroidism. Study information: The stable label applied to hyperthyroidism with no ophthalmopathy within 18 months of follow-up.

In this sample, this clonotype turned up a few times. The antigen remains undetermined. RNA served as the template for amplifying TCR beta CDR3 regions. First-round RT-PCR employed HTBI primers, with a second-round multiplex PCR after it. TCRdb re-called the multiplex PCR reads with MiXCR, one entry per CDR3 protein. The sample has around 1,200,000 distinct CDR3 sequences, roughly two fifths seen once. Ineligible for inclusion were patients with other autoimmune diseases, uncontrolled infections, pregnancy or lactation. Study-level points and caveats: Ophthalmopathy versus stable hyperthyroidism: 13-signature model gave roughly 88% sensitivity, 75% to 83% specificity. The authors also found most expanded thyroid clonotypes above 0.001 frequency in blood.

This sequence originates from an adult man with Graves' hyperthyroidism. Sequencing was performed on peripheral blood or thyroid tissue (not recorded which).

CDR3: CASSPGPGSKAFF. For the CDR3, the DNA is TGTGCCAGCAGCCCCGGCCCCGGCTCGAAAGCTTTCTTT. The genes are TRBV7-3 and TRBJ1-1; D unclear. This CDR3 region has 13 residues. Per germline, CDR1 SGHTA and CDR2 FQGTGA. V lost 5 bases, J lost 9 bases, and 16 bases lay in between. The variable domain in full, completed from reference TRBV7-3 and TRBJ1-1, reads GAGVSQTPSNKVTEKGKYVELRCDPISGHTALYWYRQSLGQGPEFLIYFQGTGAADDSGLPNDRFFAVRPEGSVSTLKIQRTERGDSAVYLCASSPGPGSKAFFGQGTRLTVV.